The entry below gives a single TCR beta chain sequence along with its context. This sample is drawn from a study of monozygotic twins with inflammatory bowel disease. CDR1 is SGDLS and CDR2 is YYNGEE in the germline V gene. The CDR3 totals 15 residues. Per TCR library, roughly 3,500 ng of total RNA was used. TCRdb re-called the 5' RACE reads and catalogs CDR3 proteins one per entry, DNA excluded. This sample contains over 150,000 distinct CDR3 sequences. This TCR came from a human donor with ulcerative colitis or Crohn's disease, or a healthy co-twin of an affected twin (not recorded which). The V call is TRBV9, the J call TRBJ2-1; TCRdb lists TRBD2, though no DNA is available to test this call. The sample was blood. CDR3 region: CASSVASIAGDEQFF.